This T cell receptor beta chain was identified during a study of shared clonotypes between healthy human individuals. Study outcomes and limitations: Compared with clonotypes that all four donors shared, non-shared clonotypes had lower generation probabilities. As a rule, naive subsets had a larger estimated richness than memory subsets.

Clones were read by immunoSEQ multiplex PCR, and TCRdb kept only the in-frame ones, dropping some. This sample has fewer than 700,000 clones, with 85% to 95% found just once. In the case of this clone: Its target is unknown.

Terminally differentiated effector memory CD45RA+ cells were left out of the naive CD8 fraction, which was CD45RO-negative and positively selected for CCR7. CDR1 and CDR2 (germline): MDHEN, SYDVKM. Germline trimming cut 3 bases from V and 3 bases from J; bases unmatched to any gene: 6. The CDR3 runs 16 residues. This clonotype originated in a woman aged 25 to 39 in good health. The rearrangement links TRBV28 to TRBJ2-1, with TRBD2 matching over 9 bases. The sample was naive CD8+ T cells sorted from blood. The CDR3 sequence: CASSFVLAGIYNEQFF. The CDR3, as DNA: TGTGCCAGCAGTTTCGTGCTAGCGGGGATCTACAATGAGCAGTTCTTC.